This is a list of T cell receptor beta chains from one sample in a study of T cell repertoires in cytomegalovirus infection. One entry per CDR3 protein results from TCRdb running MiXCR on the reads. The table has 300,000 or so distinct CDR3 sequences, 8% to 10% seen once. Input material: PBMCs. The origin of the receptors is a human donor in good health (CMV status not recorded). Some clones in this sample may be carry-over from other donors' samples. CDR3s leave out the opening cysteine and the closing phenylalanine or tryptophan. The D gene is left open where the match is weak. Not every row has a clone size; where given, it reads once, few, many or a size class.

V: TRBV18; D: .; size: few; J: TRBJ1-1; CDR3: ASSPSGQMNTEAF
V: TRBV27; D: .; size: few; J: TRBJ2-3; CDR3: ASSSGWDTDTQY
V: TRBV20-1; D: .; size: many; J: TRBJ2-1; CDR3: SARDQAGLI
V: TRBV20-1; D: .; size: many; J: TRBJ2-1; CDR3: SASAGPSYNEQF
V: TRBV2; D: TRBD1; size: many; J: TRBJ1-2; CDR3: ARDRAPYGYT
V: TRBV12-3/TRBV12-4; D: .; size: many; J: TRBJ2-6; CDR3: ASSSRDSGANVLT
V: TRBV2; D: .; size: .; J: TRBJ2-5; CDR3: ATEGYQETQY
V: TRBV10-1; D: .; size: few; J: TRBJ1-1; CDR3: ASSERGTGINTEAF
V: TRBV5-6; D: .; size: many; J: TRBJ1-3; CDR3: ASSLGGYQGGNTIY
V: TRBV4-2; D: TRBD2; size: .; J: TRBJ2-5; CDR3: ASSQDETSGGAETQY
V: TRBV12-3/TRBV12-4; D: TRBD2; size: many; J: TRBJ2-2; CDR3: ASSPGGLNTGELF
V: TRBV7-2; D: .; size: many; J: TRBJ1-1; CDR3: ASSLGPENTEAF
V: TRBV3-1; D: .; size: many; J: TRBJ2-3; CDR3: GTANTDTQY
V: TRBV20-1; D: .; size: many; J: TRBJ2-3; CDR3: SARGGRGAFDTQY
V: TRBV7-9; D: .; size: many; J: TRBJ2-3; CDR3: ASSPWSGNTQY
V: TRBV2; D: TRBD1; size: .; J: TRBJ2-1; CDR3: ASKARGQGNEQF
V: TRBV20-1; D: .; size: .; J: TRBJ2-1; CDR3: SAKGGARGYNEQF
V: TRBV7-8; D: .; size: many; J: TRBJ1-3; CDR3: ASSLGGVGNTIY
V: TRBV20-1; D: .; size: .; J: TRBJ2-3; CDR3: SASGLSDRTDTQY
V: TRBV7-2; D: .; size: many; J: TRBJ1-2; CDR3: ASSSDSPGSYT
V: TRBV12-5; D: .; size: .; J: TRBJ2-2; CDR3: ASGSGRNTGELF
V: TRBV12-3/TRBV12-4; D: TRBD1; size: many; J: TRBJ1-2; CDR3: ASSFDRGNIDGYT
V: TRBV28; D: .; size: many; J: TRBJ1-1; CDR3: ASSETVNTEAF
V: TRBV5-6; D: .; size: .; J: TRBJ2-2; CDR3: ASMPGGTFTGELF
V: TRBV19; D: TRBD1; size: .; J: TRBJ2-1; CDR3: ASSILFTGGDEQF